This T cell receptor beta chain was observed in a study of molecular identifiers for immune sequencing clone quantification. This clonotype was detected only a few times. At one end, the junction sequence differs from germline, possibly due to a read error. The CDR3 has 15 amino acids. Preparation of the bulk TCR libraries relied on previously described methods and listed TCR primers. From the PCR reads, TCRdb called clonotypes with MiXCR, one entry per CDR3 protein. The table has 300,000 to 400,000 distinct CDR3 sequences, 20% to 25% seen once. Sequences were obtained from naive CD8+ T cells from blood, with Jurkat cell RNA spiked in. Indicated subset: FACS-sorted CD8+CD4-CCR7+CD45RA+ naive T cells. The V call is TRBV12-3 or TRBV12-4, the J call TRBJ1-1; D is perhaps TRBD1 (5 bases). The clonotype was recovered from a human donor in good health. Some libraries in this study had Jurkat cell RNA spiked in. CDR3 loop: CTSSPPRGIGTEAFF. Written as DNA, the CDR3 is TGTACCAGCAGTCCCCCAAGGGGAATCGGGACTGAAGCTTTCTTT.